Following are 12 T cell receptor beta chains from one sample sequenced in a study of blood T cell repertoires in COVID-19. Clones were read by immunoSEQ multiplex PCR, and TCRdb kept only the in-frame ones, dropping some. The sample holds more than 100,000 clones; around four fifths are singletons and the top ten take 2.4%. Material for sequencing was PBMCs or T cells enriched from blood (not recorded which). The receptor set was obtained from a man aged 40-55 years with acute COVID-19.

This clone was observed a single time. The chain joins TRBV5-5 to TRBJ2-7, with a possible D match to TRBD2 (5 bases). There are 13 residues in the CDR3. Germline assignment: CDR1 SGHKS and CDR2 YYEKEE (reference sequence). Trimming stripped 2 bases from V and 4 bases from J, with 10 bases between. CDR3 sequence: CASSLARGYEQYF. For the CDR3, the DNA is TGTGCCAGCAGCTTAGCTCGAGGGTACGAGCAGTACTTC.

The rearrangement links TRBV24-1 to TRBJ2-3; D unclear. Trimming cost V 5 bases and J 1 base, with 6 bases left between them. This CDR3 has 13 amino acids. Germline V CDR1 and CDR2: KGHDR, SFDVKD. The CDR3 protein is CATSAEGTDTQYF. DNA of the CDR3: TGTGCCACCAGTGCCGAGGGCACAGATACGCAGTATTTT.

The CDR3 sequence is CASSFAGRGLGGELFF. CDR3 bases: TGCGCCAGCAGCTTCGCGGGGCGCGGATTAGGGGGGGAGCTGTTTTTT. The chain uses TRBV5-1 and TRBJ2-2; perhaps TRBD2 as D (6 bases). The germline V gene encodes CDR1 SGHRS and CDR2 YFSETQ. This CDR3 comprises 16 residues. V lost 2 bases to trimming and J lost 8 bases, with 19 bases between them.

This clone has only one observation. The genes are TRBV3-1 (or the pseudogene TRBV3-2) and TRBJ2-5; a possible D gene is TRBD2 (6 bases). Germline CDR1 and CDR2: LGHDT and YNNKEL (reference sequence). This CDR3 is 13 amino acids long. V lost 10 bases and J 2 bases, leaving 14 bases between the germline ends. CDR3 sequence reads: CATRQAGQETQYF. CDR3 nucleotide sequence: TGTGCCACCCGTCAGGCGGGACAAGAGACCCAGTACTTC.

The rearrangement links TRBV5-1 to TRBJ1-4; 8 bases are shared with TRBD1. V lost 1 base to trimming and J lost 7 bases; unmatched junction nucleotides: 9. From germline, CDR1 is SGHRS and CDR2 YFSETQ. The CDR3 is made up of 16 amino acids. The CDR3 DNA reads as TGCGCCAGCAGCTTGAACGGACAGGGCGGAGGTGAAAAACTGTTTTTT. It yields the protein CASSLNGQGGGEKLFF.

V and J are TRBV30 and TRBJ1-3; D is undetermined. The germline V gene has CDR1 GTSNPN and CDR2 SVGIG (reference sequence). The CDR3 runs 13 residues. The V gene lost 5 bases and the J gene lost 2 bases, with 10 bases spanning the gap. This chain's CDR3 is CAWDQAPGNTIYF. CDR3 DNA sequence: TGTGCCTGGGATCAGGCCCCTGGAAACACCATATATTTT. The entire variable domain, with the rest obtained from reference TRBV30 and TRBJ1-3, is as follows: SQTIHQWPATLVQPVGSPLSLECTVEGTSNPNLYWYRQAAGRGLQLLFYSVGIGQISSEVPQNLSASRPQDRQFILSSKKLLLSDSGFYLCAWDQAPGNTIYFGEGSWLTVV.

The V and J genes are TRBV29-1 and TRBJ1-2; 7 bases align to TRBD1. This CDR3 is 14 amino acids long. CDR1 and CDR2 (germline): SQVTM, ANQGSEA. Trimming took 1 base from V and 6 from J; bases not matched to a gene: 8. The CDR3 spells CSVEGDSSGDGYTF. Written as DNA, the CDR3 is TGCAGCGTTGAAGGGGACAGTTCTGGGGATGGCTACACCTTC. Drawing the rest from reference TRBV29-1 and TRBJ1-2, the complete variable domain is SAVISQKPSRDICQRGTSLTIQCQVDSQVTMMFWYRQQPGQSLTLIATANQGSEATYESGFVIDKFPISRPNLTFSTLTVSNMSPEDSSIYLCSVEGDSSGDGYTFGSGTRLTVV.

This chain joins TRBV28 and TRBJ2-3, with a tentative D call TRBD1 (6 bases). Germline V gene lookup returns CDR1 MDHEN and CDR2 SYDVKM. V was clipped by 10 bases and J by 1 base, with 12 bases between them. CDR3 size: 13 residues. CDR3 protein: CATISGGTDTQYF. CDR3 DNA sequence: TGTGCCACCATTTCAGGGGGCACAGATACGCAGTATTTT.

The J gene is TRBJ2-4, the V gene TRBV27, with 12 bases aligning to TRBD2. The trim removed 5 bases at V and 1 base at J, leaving 9 bases unmatched. The germline V gene has CDR1 MNHEY and CDR2 SMNVEV (reference sequence). This CDR3 is 18 amino acids long. CDR3 region: CASSLLAGGPSAKNIQYF. In nucleotides, the CDR3 is TGTGCCAGCAGTCTCCTAGCGGGAGGGCCGTCGGCCAAAAACATTCAGTACTTC.

This chain connects TRBV5-6 to TRBJ2-7, with 13 nucleotides matching TRBD2. The CDR3 has 17 amino acids. The germline V gene has CDR1 SGHDT and CDR2 YYEEEE. V trimming: 1 base; J trimming: 2 bases; junction bases outside the gene matches: 6. This CDR3 reads CASSLRLAGGITYEQYF. The CDR3 DNA follows: TGTGCCAGCAGCTTGAGACTAGCGGGGGGCATTACCTACGAGCAGTACTTC. The whole variable domain, remainder taken from reference TRBV5-6 and TRBJ2-7, is DAGVTQSPTHLIKTRGQQVTLRCSPKSGHDTVSWYQQALGQGPQFIFQYYEEEERQRGNFPDRFSGHQFPNYSSELNVNALLLGDSALYLCASSLRLAGGITYEQYFGPGTRLTVT.

The rearrangement joins TRBV2 to TRBJ1-1; perhaps TRBD1 as D (6 bases). The CDR3 totals 15 residues. Trimming left V 4 bases short and J 5 bases short, with 17 bases between. The germline V gene encodes CDR1 SNHLY and CDR2 FYNNEI. CDR3 sequence (DNA): TGTGCCAGCAGTGGACAGGTCCTCGGTAATACTGAAGCTTTCTTT. It encodes CASSGQVLGNTEAFF.

Regarding this clone: Other DNA sequences from this sample encode an identical CDR3 as well. This chain uses TRBV19 with TRBJ1-5; a possible D gene is TRBD1 (5 bases). Germline CDR1 LNHDA, CDR2 SQIVND (reference sequence). The length of the CDR3 is 13 residues. V was clipped by 5 bases and J by 4 bases, with 9 bases between them. CDR3 in amino acids: CASSQQANQPQHF. CDR3 DNA: TGTGCCAGTAGTCAACAGGCGAATCAGCCCCAGCATTTT.